The 10 T cell receptor beta chains given below trace back to one sample, sequenced in a study of human T cells and chemical hapten exposure. Time point of the sample: patch test 2, 6 weeks after DPC sensitization. Treatment: therapeutic diphenylcyclopropenone sensitization with weekly scalp DPC. Each CDR3 protein is one row after TCRdb ran MiXCR on the RACE reads. Of some 80,000 distinct CDR3 sequences listed, roughly 11% are singletons. Material: whole blood, obtained in connection with sensitization to the hapten diphenylcyclopropenone (DPC). The origin of the receptors is a man aged 18 to 29 with alopecia areata. Some clones in this sample may be carry-over from other donors' samples.

The V call is TRBV29-1, the J call TRBJ2-2, with 9 bases matching TRBD2. The length of the CDR3 is 14 residues. Germline values: CDR1 SQVTM, CDR2 ANQGSEA. After removal of 4 bases from V and 7 bases from J, the junction contained 7 bases not matched to a gene. CDR3 residues: CSVGSSGVLGELFF. In DNA form, the CDR3 reads TGCAGCGTTGGTTCTAGCGGGGTACTCGGGGAGCTGTTTTTT.

This clonotype was detected a few times. The gene calls are TRBV9 and TRBJ2-3; unclear D gene. CDR1 and CDR2 from the germline V gene are SGDLS and YYNGEE. The CDR3 consists of 13 residues. Trimming took 4 bases from V and 4 from J, leaving 10 bases between them. The CDR3 protein is CASSPTHADTQYF. CDR3 DNA: TGTGCCAGCAGCCCCACCCACGCAGATACGCAGTATTTT.

As concerns this clonotype: This may be a read error: a much more frequent sequence differs by one nucleotide. The J gene is TRBJ2-7, the V gene TRBV12-5; TRBD1 agrees at 9 bases. This CDR3 has 20 amino acids. Germline V gene lookup returns CDR1 LGHNT and CDR2 FRNRAP. The V gene end was trimmed by 5 bases and the J gene end by 3 bases; junction bases not matched to a gene: 23. The CDR3 DNA reads as TGTGCTAGTGGTACCACATTGACCGGGACAGGGTTATCACTACGCTACGAGCAGTACTTC. Its protein is CASGTTLTGTGLSLRYEQYF.

This rearrangement joins TRBV7-3 to TRBJ2-3, with 11 bases identical to TRBD2. The J segment lost 2 bases and the V segment lost 5 bases, leaving 9 bases of the junction unmatched. This CDR3 is built from 17 residues. Per germline, CDR1 SGHTA and CDR2 FQGTGA. The CDR3 sequence: CASSPILAGGTTDTQYF. The DNA for the CDR3 is TGTGCCAGCAGCCCTATTCTAGCGGGGGGCACCACAGATACGCAGTATTTT.

This clonotype was recorded many times. The J gene is TRBJ1-2, the V gene TRBV20-1; TRBD1 aligns across 9 bases. Germline-derived CDR1 and CDR2 are DFQATT and SNEGSKA (reference sequence). The CDR3 covers 12 residues. The CDR3 here is CTSRDRDYGYTF. The DNA of the CDR3 is TGCACTTCCCGGGACAGGGACTATGGCTACACCTTC.

In its sample, this clonotype was seen a few times. The J gene is TRBJ1-6, the V gene TRBV6-6; no firm D call. In germline, CDR1 is MNHNY, CDR2 SVGAGI (reference sequence). V shed 2 bases and J shed 7 bases, with 6 bases lying between them. There are 13 residues in the CDR3. The CDR3, as DNA: TGTGCCAGCAGTTACGAGGGAAATTCACCCCTCCACTTT. Translating it yields CASSYEGNSPLHF.

Here the CDR3 DNA reads TGTGCCAGCAGCCAACCCCAAAGCTCCTACAATGAGCAGTTCTTC. Protein: CASSQPQSSYNEQFF. The chain has TRBV7-8 and TRBJ2-1; no reliable D call. The CDR3 spans 15 residues. Germline V lookup: CDR1 SGHVS, CDR2 FQNEAQ. Trimming left V 5 bases short and J 0 bases short, with 11 bases between.

The chain has TRBV10-3 and TRBJ2-1; maybe TRBD2 (5 bases). The CDR3 is 15 residues long. Germline CDR1 reads ENHRY; CDR2 reads SYGVKD. Trimming removed 3 bases from V and 7 bases from J, with 16 bases in between. The CDR3 DNA reads TGTGCCATCAGTGAATCGACTACCTTAAAAAATGAGCAGTTCTTC. Protein sequence: CAISESTTLKNEQFF.

This clonotype came up many times. The V and J genes are TRBV6-2 or TRBV6-3 and TRBJ2-3; TRBD2 matches at 15 bases. The CDR3 runs to 17 residues. J gave up 4 bases and V 6 bases, and 8 bases lay outside the gene matches. Germline V lookup: CDR1 MNHEY, CDR2 SVGEGT. In nucleotides, the CDR3 is TGTGCCAGCAGACCCGGACTAGCGGGGGGGTCATCAGATACGCAGTATTTT. This gives the protein CASRPGLAGGSSDTQYF.

In this sample, this clonotype turned up a few times. V and J are TRBV4-3 and TRBJ2-3; 7 bases fit TRBD2. V lost 0 bases and J lost 2; bases outside the gene matches: 8. Germline V gives CDR1 LGHNA, CDR2 YSLEER. The CDR3 loop spans 17 amino acids. The CDR3 nucleotides read TGCGCCAGCAGCCAAGACGAACCAGGGAGGGCCACAGATACGCAGTATTTT. It specifies CASSQDEPGRATDTQYF.